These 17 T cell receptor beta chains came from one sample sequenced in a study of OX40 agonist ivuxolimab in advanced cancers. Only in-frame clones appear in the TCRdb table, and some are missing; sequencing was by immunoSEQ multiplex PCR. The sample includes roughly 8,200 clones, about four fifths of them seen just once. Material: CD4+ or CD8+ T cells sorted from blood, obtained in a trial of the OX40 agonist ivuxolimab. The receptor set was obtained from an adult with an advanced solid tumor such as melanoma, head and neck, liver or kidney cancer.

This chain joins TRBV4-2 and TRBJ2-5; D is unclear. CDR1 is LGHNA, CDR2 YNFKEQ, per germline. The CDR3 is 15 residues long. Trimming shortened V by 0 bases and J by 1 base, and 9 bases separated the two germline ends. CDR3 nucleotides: TGTGCCAGCAGCCAAGATCGCGGCAGCCAAGAGACCCAGTACTTC. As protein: CASSQDRGSQETQYF.

CDR3 DNA sequence: TGCGCCAGCAGCTCTGGAAGGACAGGGACGAACACTGAAGCTTTCTTT. This sequence encodes CASSSGRTGTNTEAFF. The chain employs TRBV5-1 and TRBJ1-1; TRBD1 aligns across 8 bases. The V gene's germline CDR1 is SGHRS and CDR2 YFSETQ. The CDR3 has 16 residues. V lost 3 bases and J lost 1; bases outside the gene matches: 8.

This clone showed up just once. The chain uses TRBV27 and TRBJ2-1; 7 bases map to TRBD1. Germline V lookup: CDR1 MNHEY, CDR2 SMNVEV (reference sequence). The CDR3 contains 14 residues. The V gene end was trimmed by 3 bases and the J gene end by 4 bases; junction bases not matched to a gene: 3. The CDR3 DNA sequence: TGTGCCAGCAGTTTGGGGACAGCTTACAATGAGCAGTTCTTC. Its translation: CASSLGTAYNEQFF.

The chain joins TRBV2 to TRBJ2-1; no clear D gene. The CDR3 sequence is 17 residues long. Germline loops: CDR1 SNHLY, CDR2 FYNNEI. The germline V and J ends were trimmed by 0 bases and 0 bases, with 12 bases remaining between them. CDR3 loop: CASSEAITLSSYNEQFF. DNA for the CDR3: TGTGCCAGCAGTGAAGCTATCACGTTGAGCTCCTACAATGAGCAGTTCTTC.

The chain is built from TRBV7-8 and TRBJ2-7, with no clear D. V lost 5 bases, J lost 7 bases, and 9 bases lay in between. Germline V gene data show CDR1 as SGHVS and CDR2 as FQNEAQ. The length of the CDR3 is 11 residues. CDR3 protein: CASSSVWEQYF. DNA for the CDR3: TGTGCCAGCAGCAGTGTGTGGGAGCAGTACTTC.

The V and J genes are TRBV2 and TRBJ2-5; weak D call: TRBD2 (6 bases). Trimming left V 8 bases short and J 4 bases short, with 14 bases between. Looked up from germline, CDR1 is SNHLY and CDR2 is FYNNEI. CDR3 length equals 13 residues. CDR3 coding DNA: TGTGCCAGCGTGCAGGAGGGGCGAGAGACCCAGTACTTC. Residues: CASVQEGRETQYF.

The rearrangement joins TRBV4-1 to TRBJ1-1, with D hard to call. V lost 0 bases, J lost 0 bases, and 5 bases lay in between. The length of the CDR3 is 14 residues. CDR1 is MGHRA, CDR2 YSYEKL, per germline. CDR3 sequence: CASSQEPLNTEAFF. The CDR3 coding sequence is TGCGCCAGCAGCCAAGAACCTCTGAACACTGAAGCTTTCTTT.

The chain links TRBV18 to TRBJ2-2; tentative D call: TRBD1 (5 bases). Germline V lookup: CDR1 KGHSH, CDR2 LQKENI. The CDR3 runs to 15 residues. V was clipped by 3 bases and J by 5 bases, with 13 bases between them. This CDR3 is CASSPEQDPTGELFF. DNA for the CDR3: TGTGCCAGCTCACCGGAACAGGACCCTACCGGGGAGCTGTTTTTT.

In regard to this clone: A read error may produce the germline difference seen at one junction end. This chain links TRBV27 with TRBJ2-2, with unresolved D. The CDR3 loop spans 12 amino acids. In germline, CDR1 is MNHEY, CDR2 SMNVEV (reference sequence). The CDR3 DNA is TGTGCCGGCAGTCAAGGGTCCGGGGAGCTGTTTTTT. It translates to CAGSQGSGELFF.

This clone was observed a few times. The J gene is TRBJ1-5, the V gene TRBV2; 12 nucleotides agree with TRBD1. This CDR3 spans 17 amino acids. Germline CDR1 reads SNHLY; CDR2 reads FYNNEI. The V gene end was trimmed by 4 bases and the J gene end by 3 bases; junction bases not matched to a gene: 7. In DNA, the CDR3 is TGTGCCAGCAGTGGCCCGGGACAGGGGGCTTACAATCAGCCCCAGCATTTT. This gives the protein CASSGPGQGAYNQPQHF.

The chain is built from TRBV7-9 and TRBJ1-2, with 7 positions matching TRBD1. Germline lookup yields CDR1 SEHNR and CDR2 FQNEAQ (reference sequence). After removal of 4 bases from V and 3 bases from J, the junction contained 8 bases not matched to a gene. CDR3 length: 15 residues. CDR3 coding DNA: TGTGCCAGCAGCTCAACAGGGGATCCCCACTATGGCTACACCTTC. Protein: CASSSTGDPHYGYTF.

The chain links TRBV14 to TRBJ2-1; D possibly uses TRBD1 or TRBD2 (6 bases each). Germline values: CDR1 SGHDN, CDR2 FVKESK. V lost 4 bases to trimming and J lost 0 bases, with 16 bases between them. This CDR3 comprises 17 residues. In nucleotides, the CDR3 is TGTGCCAGCAGCCCTTGGGACGGGGGACACTCCTACAATGAGCAGTTCTTC. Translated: CASSPWDGGHSYNEQFF.

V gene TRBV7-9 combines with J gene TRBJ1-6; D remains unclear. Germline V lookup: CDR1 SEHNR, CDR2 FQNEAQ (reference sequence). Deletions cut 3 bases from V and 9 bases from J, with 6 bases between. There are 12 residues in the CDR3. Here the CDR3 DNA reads TGTGCCAGCAGCTTGCCCCTTTCACCCCTCCACTTT. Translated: CASSLPLSPLHF.

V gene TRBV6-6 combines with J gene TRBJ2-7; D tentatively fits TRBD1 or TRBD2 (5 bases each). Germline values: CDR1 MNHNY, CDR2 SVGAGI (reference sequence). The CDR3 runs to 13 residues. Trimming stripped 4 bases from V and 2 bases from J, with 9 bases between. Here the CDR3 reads CASSSGLTYEQYF. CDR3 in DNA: TGTGCCAGCAGTTCGGGGCTTACCTACGAGCAGTACTTC.

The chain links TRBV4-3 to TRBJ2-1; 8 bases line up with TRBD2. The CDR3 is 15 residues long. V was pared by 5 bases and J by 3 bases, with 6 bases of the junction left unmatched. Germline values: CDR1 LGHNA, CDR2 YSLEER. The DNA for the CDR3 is TGCGCCAGCAGCACTACCGGGACTAGCTACAATGAGCAGTTCTTC. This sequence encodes CASSTTGTSYNEQFF.

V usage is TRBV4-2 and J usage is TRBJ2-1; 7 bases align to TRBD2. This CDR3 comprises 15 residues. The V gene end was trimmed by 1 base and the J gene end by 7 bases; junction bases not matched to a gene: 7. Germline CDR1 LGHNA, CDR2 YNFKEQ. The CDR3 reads CASSQGLGEGNEQFF. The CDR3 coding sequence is TGTGCCAGCAGCCAAGGACTAGGGGAGGGGAATGAGCAGTTCTTC.

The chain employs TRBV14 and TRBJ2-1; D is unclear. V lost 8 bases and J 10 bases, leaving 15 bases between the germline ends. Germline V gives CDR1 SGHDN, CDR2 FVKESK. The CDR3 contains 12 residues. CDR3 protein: CASSSLRWEQFF. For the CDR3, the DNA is TGTGCCAGCTCCTCTCTACGTTGGGAGCAGTTCTTC.